Included here is one T cell receptor (beta chain) sequence, with context. Germline V CDR1 and CDR2: MNHEY, SVGEGT. V dropped 5 bases and J dropped 3; count of bases not matched to a gene: 3. The CDR3 loop spans 14 amino acids. Some clones are missing from TCRdb's copy, which holds only in-frame ones; the method was immunoSEQ multiplex PCR. The table lists some 260,000 clones, nearly 90% of them singletons. These data come from a study of blood T cell repertoires in COVID-19. Study-wide background: COVID-19 samples from acute and convalescent phases originated in the United States, Italy and Spain. PBMCs, B-cell-depleted T cells, or T cells were the source of the cDNA or gDNA that made up the material.

The specimen was peripheral blood. The chain uses TRBV6-2 or TRBV6-3 and TRBJ1-5, with 8 nucleotides matching TRBD1. This TCR was sampled from a man between 18 and 29 years old with active or convalescent COVID-19. Written as DNA, the CDR3 is TGTGCCAGCAGTCCGACAGGGGTCAATCAGCCCCAGCATTTT. Protein: CASSPTGVNQPQHF.